This T cell receptor beta chain was observed in a study of cytomegalovirus exposure and HLA in healthy donors. Overall study results and limits: Within the approximately 120 validation repertoires, first-cohort TCR clusters tended to co-occur, according to a later analysis.

TCRdb's table, derived via immunoSEQ multiplex PCR, lists solely in-frame clones and lacks some. The sample contains some 140,000 clones, roughly 84% of which appear only once. This clone has more than one count but fewer than ten. The antigen remains unidentified. This receptor was taken from a human donor in good health. The sample comprised PBMCs.

The CDR3 nucleotides read TGTGCCAGCAGCCTAATGACAGGGTGGGATGAAAAACTGTTTTTT. Residues: CASSLMTGWDEKLFF. The V and J genes are TRBV14 and TRBJ1-4; 7 bases fit TRBD1. This CDR3 has 15 amino acids. J was trimmed by 6 bases and V by 4 bases; bases with no gene match: 8. Germline values: CDR1 SGHDN, CDR2 FVKESK. The variable domain in full, completed from reference TRBV14 and TRBJ1-4, reads EAGVTQFPSHSVIEKGQTVTLRCDPISGHDNLYWYRRVMGKEIKFLLHFVKESKQDESGMPNNRFLAERTGGTYSTLKVQPAELEDSGVYFCASSLMTGWDEKLFFGSGTQLSVL.